The text below deals with one T cell receptor (beta chain). Original data processing: The assay estimated nucleated cells by amplifying reference gene primers. Repertoires were generated with immunoSEQ multiplex PCR, while TCRdb's copy carries only in-frame clones and drops some. V, J and clone size derive from that table, while D and trimming were established from the DNA sequence. The table has 52,000 or so clones, roughly 76% seen once; the top ten hold around 20%. This sample was included in a study of blood T cell repertoires in COVID-19. The wider study: Both acute and convalescent COVID-19 samples were obtained from the United States, Italy and Spain. T cells, B-cell-depleted T cells, or PBMCs supplied cDNA or gDNA.

V dropped 2 bases and J dropped 3; count of bases not matched to a gene: 9. Germline CDR1 reads GTSNPN; CDR2 reads SVGIG (reference sequence). This CDR3 is 16 amino acids long. The sequence was collected from a middle-aged man with active or convalescent COVID-19. The chain is built from TRBV30 and TRBJ2-3, with 9 bases identical to TRBD1. Sequenced: peripheral blood. The CDR3 is CAWSPTIDRGTDTQYF. CDR3 nucleotides: TGTGCCTGGAGTCCAACAATCGACAGGGGGACAGATACGCAGTATTTT. The full variable domain, in which reference TRBV30 and TRBJ2-3 provide the parts outside the CDR3, is SQTIHQWPATLVQPVGSPLSLECTVEGTSNPNLYWYRQAAGRGLQLLFYSVGIGQISSEVPQNLSASRPQDRQFILSSKKLLLSDSGFYLCAWSPTIDRGTDTQYFGPGTRLTVL.